This is a list of T cell receptor beta chains from one sample in a study of cytomegalovirus exposure and HLA in healthy donors. Produced via immunoSEQ multiplex PCR; TCRdb's table is partial and in-frame only. Among about 130,000 clones listed, around 80% were seen once. Input material: PBMCs. The receptors here all came from a woman aged 60 to 75 in good health and CMV-seropositive. The CDR3 runs from the conserved cysteine through the conserved F or W. D genes are given only for firm matches. The size entry is marked missing in some rows and otherwise reads once, few, many or a size class.

CDR3nt,CDR3aa,d_gene,v_gene,abundance,j_gene
TGCGCCAGCAGAGGCGGGAGGTCCCCGAGCTCCTACAATGAGCAGTTCTTC,CASRGGRSPSSYNEQFF,TRBD2,TRBV5-1,few,TRBJ2-1
TGTGCCAGTATAAACCGACAGGGTCGGAGCACTGAAGCTTTCTTT,CASINRQGRSTEAFF,TRBD1,TRBV19,few,TRBJ1-1
TGTGCCAGCAGCCCGGGGGGGGGAATAGAGACCCAGTACTTC,CASSPGGGIETQYF,TRBD2,TRBV7-2,.,TRBJ2-5
TGTGCACGGAGGAGGGTCAGAGCATATGGCTACACCTTC,CARRRVRAYGYTF,.,TRBV30,.,TRBJ1-2
TGTGCCAGCAGCGCAAGTACTAGCGGGAGCTCTGAGCAGTTCTTC,CASSASTSGSSEQFF,TRBD2,TRBV7-6,.,TRBJ2-1
TGTGCCAGCAGTTCCGGGGCCGGGGGTACTGAAGCTTTCTTT,CASSSGAGGTEAFF,.,TRBV27,.,TRBJ1-1
TGCGCCAGCAGCCAGACCGAGACTACTATCTACGAGCAGTACTTC,CASSQTETTIYEQYF,.,TRBV4-1,.,TRBJ2-7
TGTGCCAGCAGCTTAGAACTAGCGGGCACCGGGGAGCTGTTTTTT,CASSLELAGTGELFF,TRBD2,TRBV7-9,.,TRBJ2-2
TGTGCCACCCAACCGGGACAGGGCTACGAGCAGTACTTC,CATQPGQGYEQYF,TRBD1,TRBV19,.,TRBJ2-7
TGTGCCAGCTCACCGTTAGACCCGAGGAGCACTGAAGCTTTCTTT,CASSPLDPRSTEAFF,.,TRBV18,once,TRBJ1-1
TGTGCCAGCAGCTTTGTGGCCAGGGAGGGCACCGGGGAGCTGTTTTTT,CASSFVAREGTGELFF,TRBD2,TRBV4-2,.,TRBJ2-2
TGTGCCTGGAGTGCAACCCGTGGGCAGAATGAAAAACTGTTTTTT,CAWSATRGQNEKLFF,.,TRBV30,.,TRBJ1-4
TGTGCGGCGGGGTCGGTTAGCAATCAGCCCCAGCATTTT,CAAGSVSNQPQHF,.,TRBV19,.,TRBJ1-5
TGTGCCAGCAGTCCCAATAGGGGGCCAAATGGCTACACCTTC,CASSPNRGPNGYTF,TRBD1,TRBV7-9,.,TRBJ1-2
TGCAGCGTTGAAGTGAGGGACAGTGAAAAACTGTTTTTT,CSVEVRDSEKLFF,TRBD1,TRBV29-1,once,TRBJ1-4
TGTGCCAGCAGCTGGGGACAGGGCCTAAACACCGGGGAGCTGTTTTTT,CASSWGQGLNTGELFF,TRBD1,TRBV11-3,.,TRBJ2-2
TGTGCCAGCTCACCACGGAGAGCGGACAGGGGACGAGGCACCGGGGAGCTGTTTTTT,CASSPRRADRGRGTGELFF,TRBD1,TRBV18,.,TRBJ2-2
TGTGCCAGCAGTCCCTTCAGAGGATACGAAAAACTGTTTTTT,CASSPFRGYEKLFF,.,TRBV14,few,TRBJ1-4
TGTGCCAGCAGCCGTGTTGGCAGCGCTATCTCTGGAAACACCATATATTTT,CASSRVGSAISGNTIYF,.,TRBV11-2,.,TRBJ1-3
TGTGCCAGCAGCCCGGGGACTTCAACTAATGAAAAACTGTTTTTT,CASSPGTSTNEKLFF,.,TRBV9,.,TRBJ1-4
TGCAGCGTGAGGGGGCCAGAACAAGAGACCCAGTACTTC,CSVRGPEQETQYF,TRBD1,TRBV29-1,once,TRBJ2-5
TGTGCCAGCAGCTCCCGGGACAGTAGATTTAGCTCCTACAATGAGCAGTTCTTC,CASSSRDSRFSSYNEQFF,TRBD1,TRBV7-6,.,TRBJ2-1
TGCGCCAGCAGACAGGAGGGTTTCAATGAGCAGTTCTTC,CASRQEGFNEQFF,.,TRBV4-3,.,TRBJ2-1
TGCGCCAGCAGCTCCCTTAGCTCCTACAATGAGCAGTTCTTC,CASSSLSSYNEQFF,.,TRBV5-1,.,TRBJ2-1
TGCGCCAGCAGCTCCGGGACAGGGCCTGAAAAACTGTTTTTT,CASSSGTGPEKLFF,TRBD1,TRBV5-1,once,TRBJ1-4
TGTGCCAGCAGCTTAGGAGGACTCCAAGAGACCCAGTACTTC,CASSLGGLQETQYF,.,TRBV11-2,once,TRBJ2-5
TGCGCCAGCAGCCAAGATACGGGACTTAACAATCAGCCCCAGCATTTT,CASSQDTGLNNQPQHF,.,TRBV4-3,.,TRBJ1-5
TGTGCCAGCAGTTCCGGTGGGATACAGGGAAGAGCTTTCTTT,CASSSGGIQGRAFF,.,TRBV27,.,TRBJ1-1
TGTGCCAGCACCGACGGGGGGGCCGGGGAAAAACTGTTTTTT,CASTDGGAGEKLFF,.,TRBV25-1,few,TRBJ1-4
TGTGCCAGCAGCGGGCCTGGGGCGTCGGGCAATCAGCCCCAGCATTTT,CASSGPGASGNQPQHF,.,TRBV7-2,once,TRBJ1-5
TGCGCCAGCAGCTTTGACGGGACAGGTGGACCCCGGGAGCTGTTTTTT,CASSFDGTGGPRELFF,TRBD1,TRBV5-1,.,TRBJ2-2
TGCAGCGTGGGACTAGCGGGGAGCACAGATACGCAGTATTTT,CSVGLAGSTDTQYF,TRBD2,TRBV29-1,.,TRBJ2-3
TGTGCCAGCAGCCAACGACTAGCGGGCACAGATACGCAGTATTTT,CASSQRLAGTDTQYF,TRBD2,TRBV13,.,TRBJ2-3
TGTGCCAGCAGTACCCCGGGACACCTGAACACTGAAGCTTTCTTT,CASSTPGHLNTEAFF,.,TRBV6-6,.,TRBJ1-1
TGTGCCAGCAGCTCGGGGACTAGCGGGAGCACAGATACGCAGTATTTT,CASSSGTSGSTDTQYF,TRBD2,TRBV11-3,.,TRBJ2-3
TGTGCCAGCAATTTAAGATGGGGGGGCGAGCAGTACTTC,CASNLRWGGEQYF,TRBD2,TRBV14,.,TRBJ2-7
TGTGCCAGCCTCCGGGAAAGGGCGGAGGGCTACACCTTC,CASLRERAEGYTF,.,TRBV2,.,TRBJ1-2
TGTGCCAGCAGTGAAGAGTCCTATGGACAGGTCTTTCAGGGCAATGAGCAGTTCTTC,CASSEESYGQVFQGNEQFF,TRBD1,TRBV6-1,.,TRBJ2-1
TGTGCCACCAGCCGTGACAGGACCTATGGCTACACCTTC,CATSRDRTYGYTF,.,TRBV15,.,TRBJ1-2
TGTGCCAGCAGTATCAGGTTATTGGATGGCTACACCTTC,CASSIRLLDGYTF,.,TRBV6-5,.,TRBJ1-2
TGTGCCAGCAGCTCCCGAGACTGGCAAGAGACCCAGTACTTC,CASSSRDWQETQYF,.,TRBV7-2,.,TRBJ2-5
TGTGCCAGCAGCTTACCGGAACAGGGCGGGACGCAGTATTTT,CASSLPEQGGTQYF,.,TRBV7-8,.,TRBJ2-3
TGCGCCAGCAGTGAGTGTTCGGTCCTCTCCTACGAGCAGTACTTC,CASSECSVLSYEQYF,.,TRBV10-1,once,TRBJ2-7
TGTGCCAGCCATAGGGACAGGGGAGTCTCTGGAAACACCATATATTTT,CASHRDRGVSGNTIYF,TRBD1,TRBV28,once,TRBJ1-3
TGCAGTGCGGACAGGGGAGAGACCCAGTACTTC,CSADRGETQYF,TRBD1,TRBV20-1,.,TRBJ2-5